The rows below give T cell receptor beta chains drawn from one sample of a study of chemoradiotherapy in HPV16-positive cancers. The data were produced by immunoSEQ multiplex PCR, yet TCRdb's version contains in-frame clones alone and is incomplete. In the table there are over 6,500 clones, 75% to 85% of which are singletons. Here the sequenced sample was tumor tissue, taken from a patient who underwent chemoradiotherapy. These receptors originate from a human donor with HPV-associated anogenital cancer. Both conserved end residues are part of each CDR3. The D gene is left open where the match is weak. Clone size is stated in some rows and not others, as once, few, many or a class when expanded.

J gene: TRBJ2-2
clone size: -
D gene: -
V gene: TRBV9
CDR3 DNA: TGTGCCAGCAGCGTAGCCGCGGGGGCAAGCGGGGAGCTGTTTTTT
CDR3 protein: CASSVAAGASGELFF

J gene: TRBJ1-2
clone size: -
D gene: -
V gene: TRBV2
CDR3 DNA: TGTGCCAGCAGCCACGCAGGGGAGAATGGCTACACCTTC
CDR3 protein: CASSHAGENGYTF

J gene: TRBJ1-1
clone size: -
D gene: TRBD1
V gene: TRBV2
CDR3 DNA: TGTGCCAGCAACAGACAGGGCTGGACTGAAGCTTTCTTT
CDR3 protein: CASNRQGWTEAFF

J gene: TRBJ1-3
clone size: few
D gene: -
V gene: TRBV30
CDR3 DNA: TGTGCCTGGAGTGGGGTCCAGAATGGAAACACCATATATTTT
CDR3 protein: CAWSGVQNGNTIYF

J gene: TRBJ1-1
clone size: few
D gene: -
V gene: TRBV5-6
CDR3 DNA: TGTGCCAGCAGGACGGGCAGGTCTGAAGCTTTCTTT
CDR3 protein: CASRTGRSEAFF

J gene: TRBJ2-1
clone size: -
D gene: TRBD1
V gene: TRBV6-1
CDR3 DNA: TGTGCCAGCAGTCCACCGGGACAGTTGGAGGATGAGCAGTTCTTC
CDR3 protein: CASSPPGQLEDEQFF

J gene: TRBJ1-3
clone size: -
D gene: -
V gene: TRBV11-3
CDR3 DNA: TGTGCCAGCAGCCAATCGGGCACTATCTCTGGAAACACCATATATTTT
CDR3 protein: CASSQSGTISGNTIYF

J gene: TRBJ2-3
clone size: -
D gene: TRBD2
V gene: TRBV11-1
CDR3 DNA: TGTGCCAGCAGCCTGGGACTAGCGGGGGGCCGAGGGTACACAGATACGCAGTATTTT
CDR3 protein: CASSLGLAGGRGYTDTQYF

J gene: TRBJ2-3
clone size: -
D gene: -
V gene: TRBV9
CDR3 DNA: TGTGCCAGCAGCGCAAGGGGGGCTGCTAGCACAGATACGCAGTATTTT
CDR3 protein: CASSARGAASTDTQYF

J gene: TRBJ2-3
clone size: few
D gene: -
V gene: TRBV7-2
CDR3 DNA: TGTGCCAGCAGCCCGTGGATCGCCCGCACAGATACGCAGTATTTT
CDR3 protein: CASSPWIARTDTQYF

J gene: TRBJ2-5
clone size: -
D gene: -
V gene: TRBV6-1
CDR3 DNA: TGTGCCAGCAGTGAAGTCAACAGGGTATCAGAGACCCAGTACTTC
CDR3 protein: CASSEVNRVSETQYF